This TCR beta chain was recovered during a study of CD8+ T cells in alopecia areata. General study findings and limits: TCR sharing across patients was less clear than in mice, possibly HLA-related.

Treatment in this sample: oral pan-JAK inhibitor, 5-10 mg twice daily. The sorting of PBMCs gave CD4+ and CD8+ T cells. RNA, once extracted, was reverse transcribed into cDNA for use as the sequencing template. Sequencing was performed with immunoSEQ multiplex PCR; in TCRdb, only in-frame clones are kept and a portion is missing. The sample comprises 150,000 or so clones, 45% to 60% of which are singletons, and roughly 15% rests with the top ten. As to this clone: What it binds is not known.

Germline V lookup: CDR1 GTSNPN, CDR2 SVGIG (reference sequence). The CDR3 sequence is 12 residues long. The receptor was derived from a human donor with alopecia areata. J is TRBJ2-2 and V is TRBV30; 9 nucleotides agree with TRBD1. Sequences were derived from CD8+ T cells sorted from blood, sampled at week 4, from a patient treated with tofacitinib. The CDR3 reads CAAGTGTGELFF. In DNA form, the CDR3 reads TGTGCGGCCGGGACAGGGACCGGGGAGCTGTTTTTT.